The sample holds a few counts of the clone carrying this T cell receptor (beta chain). Antigen specificity is unknown. The data originate from a study of T-cell reconstitution after alpha-beta-depleted transplantation in children. Broader study findings: Reportedly, roughly two months post-transplant, alpha-beta T cells arose from several hundred expanded graft clones. Surviving recipient T cells and thymic progenitors produced the high day-60 TCRbeta diversity seen in some patients. The main origin of T-cell counts and diversity one year after transplant was newly produced T cells.

Germline V gene data show CDR1 as SQVTM and CDR2 as ANQGSEA. This CDR3 is built from 11 residues. Trimming removed 4 bases at V and 7 bases at J, with 8 bases between. For TCRbeta, the library was prepared with unique molecular identifiers. One entry per CDR3 protein, called by TCRdb with MiXCR from the PCR reads. The table lists 900,000 or so distinct CDR3 sequences, approximately 15% of them singletons. The receptor comes from a male patient younger than 18 who had a stem cell transplant for acute lymphoblastic leukemia, so the T cells may come from the graft donor. The chain joins TRBV29-1 to TRBJ2-4; unclear D gene. Here the sequenced sample was PBMCs, mostly from graft donor cells, taken 360 days after TCRalphabeta/CD19-depleted stem cell transplant. CDR3 DNA sequence: TGCAGCGTTGCTGGATCGAACATTCAGTACTTC. Translation gives CSVAGSNIQYF.